The clone carrying this TCR beta chain was found once. The source of the sample is a study of blood T cell repertoires in COVID-19. Study-wide context: Donors in the United States, Italy and Spain gave samples during acute or convalescent COVID-19. T cells, B-cell-depleted T cells, or PBMCs supplied cDNA or gDNA.

Per the germline V gene, CDR1 is SGHRS and CDR2 is YFSETQ. This CDR3 is 16 amino acids long. Trimming took 4 bases from V and 6 from J; bases not matched to a gene: 11. Original analysis: Amplification from reference gene primers served as the basis for estimated nucleated cell counts. Here immunoSEQ multiplex PCR was the method, and the copy in TCRdb shows in-frame clones only, minus some. V, J and clone size are taken as reported in that table, and D and trimming were inferred from the DNA itself. Of around 200,000 clones listed, almost 90% are singletons. The material sequenced was peripheral blood. This clonotype was sampled from a man aged 18 to 30 with active or convalescent COVID-19. This chain links TRBV5-1 with TRBJ2-3, with 10 bases fitting TRBD2. The CDR3 DNA reads as TGCGCCAGCAGCAGGCGACAGCGGGGGGGCGTGGATACGCAGTATTTT. The encoded protein is CASSRRQRGGVDTQYF.